This record covers a single T cell receptor (beta chain). Its specificity is unknown. A read error may be the cause here, since a much bigger clone is one base away. Sample-barcoded 5' priming and a J-beta primer mix drove a second PCR of about 6 to 12 cycles. One entry per CDR3 protein results from TCRdb running MiXCR on the 5' RACE reads. The table records 710,000 or so distinct CDR3 sequences, 32% of them present only once. The data stem from a study of blood T cells in healthy people across ages. CDR1 is DFQATT, CDR2 SNEGSKA, per germline (reference sequence). Germline trimming cut 4 bases from V and 0 bases from J; bases unmatched to any gene: 9. This CDR3 comprises 16 residues. Study-wide points: Roughly linear declines in TCR beta diversity per million T cells occurred with age. Strongly correlated with naive T cell percentage was TCR beta diversity.

This receptor was identified in a woman aged 80 or older in good health. Sequences were obtained from blood. The V and J genes are TRBV20-1 and TRBJ2-1; 7 positions agree with TRBD1. The CDR3 is CSAIRTGGPSYNEQFF. DNA for the CDR3: TGCAGTGCTATAAGGACAGGAGGCCCCTCCTACAATGAGCAGTTCTTC.